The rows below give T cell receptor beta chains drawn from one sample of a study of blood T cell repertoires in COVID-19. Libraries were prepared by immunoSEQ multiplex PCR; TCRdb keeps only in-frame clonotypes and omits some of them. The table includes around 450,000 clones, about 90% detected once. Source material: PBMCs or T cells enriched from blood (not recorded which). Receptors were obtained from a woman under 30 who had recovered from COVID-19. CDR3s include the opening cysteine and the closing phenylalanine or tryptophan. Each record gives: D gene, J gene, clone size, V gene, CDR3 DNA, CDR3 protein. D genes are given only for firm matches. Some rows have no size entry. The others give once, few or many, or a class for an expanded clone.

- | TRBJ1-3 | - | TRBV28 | TGTGCCAGCAGTCAGGGTTCTCCCATATATTTT | CASSQGSPIYF
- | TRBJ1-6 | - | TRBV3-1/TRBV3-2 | TGTGCCAGCAGCCAAGTCCTGGGAGGGGTCGGTTCACCCCTCCACTTT | CASSQVLGGVGSPLHF
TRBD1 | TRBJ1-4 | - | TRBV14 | TGTGCCAGCAGCCCGGACAGGGTAAACGAAAAACTGTTTTTT | CASSPDRVNEKLFF
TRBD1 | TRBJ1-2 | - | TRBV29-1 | TGCAGCGCCTACTCTCCGGGACAGGGCTATGGCTACACCTTC | CSAYSPGQGYGYTF
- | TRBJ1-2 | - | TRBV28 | TGTGCCAGCACCGAGGGAGAGAATGGCTACACCTTC | CASTEGENGYTF
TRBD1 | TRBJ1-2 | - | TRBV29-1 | TGCAGCGTTGTGGGTGTCACGGGACAGAAAAAGGGAGGCTACACCTTC | CSVVGVTGQKKGGYTF
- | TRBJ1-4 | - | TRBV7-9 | TGTGCCAGCAGCTTACTGTCAGGGCCTAATGAAAAACTGTTTTTT | CASSLLSGPNEKLFF
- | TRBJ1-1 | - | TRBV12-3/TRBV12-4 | TGTGCCAGCAGTTTACGGGGTCCAGGTGAAGCTTTCTTT | CASSLRGPGEAFF
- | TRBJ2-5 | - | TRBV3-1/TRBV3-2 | TGTGCCAGCAGCTCCCAGGGGCGGGAGACCCAGTACTTC | CASSSQGRETQYF
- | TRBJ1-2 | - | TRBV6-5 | TGTGCCAGCAGTTACTCGTGGGGGGTGAACTATGGCTACACCTTC | CASSYSWGVNYGYTF
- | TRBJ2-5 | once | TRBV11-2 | TGTGCCAGCAGCTTAGGAGGGGGACGGCAAGAGACCCAGTACTTC | CASSLGGGRQETQYF
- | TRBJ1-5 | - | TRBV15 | TGTGCCACCAGCCCAAGCCGCGGGACGGCCAGGGGCAATCAGCCCCAGCATTTT | CATSPSRGTARGNQPQHF
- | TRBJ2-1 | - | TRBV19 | TGTGCCAGTAGTAAAAGAGGGCCGAGCTCCTACAATGAGCAGTTCTTC | CASSKRGPSSYNEQFF
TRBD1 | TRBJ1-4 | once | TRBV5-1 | TGCGCCAGCAGCTTGGAAGGGGGCACTAATGAAAAACTGTTTTTT | CASSLEGGTNEKLFF